The 32 T cell receptor beta chains reported below all come from one sample, sequenced in a study of response to subunit inactivated influenza vaccine. A single record per CDR3 protein comes from TCRdb applying MiXCR to the RT-PCR reads. The table lists 630,000 or so distinct CDR3 sequences, 15% to 19% of them singletons. The material sequenced was PBMCs from blood, taken roughly 13 days after vaccination. Receptor source: a man aged 45 to 65 who received an inactivated influenza vaccine.

There are a few counts of this clonotype. The chain is built from TRBV9 and TRBJ1-1, with a tentative D call TRBD1 (5 bases). The V end was cut by 0 bases, the J end by 4 bases, with 16 bases between. The CDR3 is 16 residues long. The germline gives CDR1 SGDLS, CDR2 YYNGEE. The CDR3 region has the DNA TGTGCCAGCAGCGTAGACCTTAGGAGGGGCAGCACTGAAGCTTTCTTT. It codes for CASSVDLRRGSTEAFF.

This clonotype was picked up a small number of times. This chain links TRBV28 with TRBJ2-1, with D perhaps TRBD1 (5 bases). Germline CDR1 is MDHEN and CDR2 is SYDVKM. The CDR3 runs to 12 residues. The V and J ends lost 3 bases and 12 bases respectively, with 12 bases between them. The CDR3 bases are TGTGCCAGCAGTTTGAATCAGGGTGGGCAGTTCTTC. Its protein product is CASSLNQGGQFF.

This clonotype was counted ten times or more. This chain connects TRBV5-1 to TRBJ2-7, with 8 bases identical to TRBD1. Germline CDR1 and CDR2: SGHRS and YFSETQ. V shed 0 bases and J 0 bases; nucleotides not matched to a gene: 2. The CDR3 length is 15 residues. The CDR3 nucleotides read TGCGCCAGCAGCTTGGGACAGGGGTTCTCCTACGAGCAGTACTTC. Its translation: CASSLGQGFSYEQYF.

This clonotype has just a few counts. V usage is TRBV10-3 and J usage is TRBJ2-5; 7 bases match TRBD1. CDR1 is ENHRY and CDR2 is SYGVKD in the germline V gene. Trimming at V came to 6 bases and at J to 5 bases, leaving 12 bases not matched to a gene. This CDR3 is 15 amino acids long. Written as DNA, the CDR3 is TGTGCCATCAGCATACCAGACAGGGCCTTTGAGACCCAGTACTTC. Translated: CAISIPDRAFETQYF.

This chain links TRBV11-1 with TRBJ2-7, with 10 bases aligning to TRBD2. This CDR3 spans 15 amino acids. Germline lookup yields CDR1 SGHAT and CDR2 FQDESV (reference sequence). Unmatched junction bases numbered 7, after V lost 6 bases and J lost 2 bases. The CDR3 DNA follows: TGTGCCAGCAGTATGGTGCTAGCGGGAGCCTACGAGCAGTACTTC. Its translation: CASSMVLAGAYEQYF.

This clonotype was counted ten times or more. This sequence joins TRBV7-9 and TRBJ2-3; a possible D gene is TRBD2 (6 bases). From germline, CDR1 is SEHNR and CDR2 FQNEAQ (reference sequence). V was trimmed by 2 bases and J by 4 bases, leaving 13 bases between them. CDR3 length: 15 amino acids. The CDR3 DNA reads as TGTGCCAGCAGCTTAACCAGACTAGGGTCAGATACGCAGTATTTT. Translated: CASSLTRLGSDTQYF.

The rearrangement links TRBV7-2 to TRBJ1-2; 8 bases line up with TRBD1. Germline CDR1 reads SGHTA; CDR2 reads FQGNSA. V lost 2 bases to trimming and J lost 6 bases; unmatched junction nucleotides: 5. The CDR3 has 14 residues. The CDR3 region has the DNA TGTGCCAGCAGCTTAAATCGACAGGGGAATGGCTACACCTTC. This sequence encodes CASSLNRQGNGYTF.

The sample holds a few counts of this clonotype. V usage is TRBV7-2 and J usage is TRBJ2-3, with D possibly TRBD2 on 7 matching bases. CDR3 length: 16 amino acids. Germline CDR1 and CDR2: SGHTA and FQGNSA. Trimming cost V 0 bases and J 4 bases, with 14 bases left between them. CDR3 region: CASSLAGGGPPDTQYF. Written as DNA, the CDR3 is TGTGCCAGCAGCTTAGCTGGGGGGGGGCCCCCAGATACGCAGTATTTT.

This clonotype was detected a few times. This chain joins TRBV20-1 and TRBJ2-3; 7 bases line up with TRBD1. Germline lookup yields CDR1 DFQATT and CDR2 SNEGSKA (reference sequence). The CDR3 has 14 residues. V was clipped by 6 bases and J by 6 bases; unmatched bases: 12. As DNA, the CDR3 is TGCAGTGCACAACGGGACAGAACATCCGATACGCAGTATTTT. Amino acids: CSAQRDRTSDTQYF.

This clonotype was seen many times. One junction end disagrees with the germline gene, perhaps due to a read error. V gene TRBV4-1 combines with J gene TRBJ2-2; D is perhaps TRBD1 (6 bases). The CDR3 totals 14 residues. Germline V gene lookup returns CDR1 MGHRA and CDR2 YSYEKL. The CDR3 DNA sequence: TGCGCCAGTAGCCAAGACTGGGGGCCCGGGGAGCTGTTTTTT. Amino acid sequence: CASSQDWGPGELFF.

This clonotype was detected only a few times. CDR3 sequence reads: CSVEVSAGITDTQYF. The CDR3 nucleotides read TGCAGCGTTGAAGTCTCAGCGGGGATCACAGATACGCAGTATTTT. The chain has TRBV29-1 and TRBJ2-3; 7 positions agree with TRBD2. CDR3 length: 15 residues. The trim removed 1 base at V and 2 bases at J, leaving 6 bases unmatched. Germline V gives CDR1 SQVTM, CDR2 ANQGSEA.

This clonotype has ten or more counts. The CDR3 DNA sequence: TGCGCCAGCAGCCAAGCCTGGACAGACATTAATTCACCCCTCCACTTT. Its translation is CASSQAWTDINSPLHF. The gene calls are TRBV4-3 and TRBJ1-6, with D possibly matching TRBD1 (6 bases). The germline V gene has CDR1 LGHNA and CDR2 YSLEER. The CDR3 covers 16 residues. Trimming took 1 base from V and 6 from J, leaving 13 bases between them.

CDR3 coding DNA: TGTGCCACCAGTGACCATGGACTAGCGGGAGGGTCCTACGAGCAGTACTTC. Translating it yields CATSDHGLAGGSYEQYF. The genes are TRBV24-1 and TRBJ2-7; 15 nucleotides align to TRBD2. The CDR3 is made up of 17 amino acids. Germline trimming cut 4 bases from V and 1 base from J; bases unmatched to any gene: 4. CDR1 and CDR2 from the germline V gene are KGHDR and SFDVKD.

The V call is TRBV7-2, the J call TRBJ2-1, with 11 nucleotides matching TRBD2. The trim removed 6 bases at V and 4 bases at J, leaving 8 bases unmatched. CDR3 length: 16 amino acids. Germline assignment: CDR1 SGHTA and CDR2 FQGNSA. The CDR3 coding sequence is TGTGCCAGCAGAATCACCGGGACTAGCGGATACAATGAGCAGTTCTTC. Its translation: CASRITGTSGYNEQFF.

This clonotype has ten or more counts. The chain combines TRBV27 with TRBJ2-4; TRBD1 might be the D (5 bases). V was shortened by 0 bases and J by 3 bases, with 9 bases between the two germline ends. The germline CDR1 and CDR2 sequences are MNHEY and SMNVEV (reference sequence). The CDR3 contains 15 residues. In DNA form, the CDR3 reads TGTGCCAGCAGTTTATCAGGGGTGGGCAAAAACATTCAGTACTTC. Translating it yields CASSLSGVGKNIQYF.

This clonotype has more than one count but fewer than ten. The V gene is TRBV11-2, the J gene TRBJ1-2; 8 positions match TRBD1. Per the germline V gene, CDR1 is SGHAT and CDR2 is FQNNGV. J lost 2 bases, V lost 6 bases, and 5 bases had no gene match. This CDR3 is 14 amino acids long. The CDR3 DNA reads as TGTGCCAGCAGATCGGACAGGGCAAACTATGGCTACACCTTC. Translation gives CASRSDRANYGYTF.

The chain has TRBV7-2 and TRBJ2-5, with a weak D call TRBD1 (6 bases). The CDR3 runs to 13 residues. CDR1 and CDR2 (germline): SGHTA, FQGNSA. V was clipped by 8 bases and J by 3 bases, with 13 bases between them. The chain's CDR3 is CASAPNREETQYF. CDR3 nucleotide sequence: TGTGCCAGCGCACCCAACAGGGAAGAGACCCAGTACTTC.

The rearrangement joins TRBV30 to TRBJ2-5, with no clear D. Looked up from germline, CDR1 is GTSNPN and CDR2 is SVGIG (reference sequence). This CDR3 has 14 amino acids. V was clipped by 2 bases and J by 0 bases, with 10 bases between them. CDR3 sequence: CAWSLFVYQETQYF. CDR3 DNA sequence: TGTGCCTGGAGTTTATTCGTGTACCAAGAGACCCAGTACTTC.

This clonotype was observed many times. V and J are TRBV7-2 and TRBJ2-1; no firm D call. The CDR3 totals 16 residues. With 0 bases removed from V and 0 bases from J, the gap between germline ends came to 9 bases. Germline V gene sequence: CDR1 SGHTA, CDR2 FQGNSA. The CDR3 protein is CASSLATLNSYNEQFF. The CDR3 DNA is TGTGCCAGCAGCTTAGCGACGTTGAACTCCTACAATGAGCAGTTCTTC. The full variable domain, completed using reference TRBV7-2 and TRBJ2-1, is GAGVSQSPSNKVTEKGKDVELRCDPISGHTALYWYRQSLGQGLEFLIYFQGNSAPDKSGLPSDRFSAERTGGSVSTLTIQRTQQEDSAVYLCASSLATLNSYNEQFFGPGTRLTVL.

This clonotype was found a few times. The chain links TRBV6-2 or TRBV6-3 to TRBJ2-1, with D perhaps TRBD2 (6 bases). The CDR3 extends over 14 amino acids. Trimming cost V 8 bases and J 5 bases, with 16 bases left between them. Germline CDR1 and CDR2: MNHEY and SVGEGT. The CDR3 DNA sequence: TGTGCCAGCCGAACTGGAGCGGGTAACAATGAGCAGTTCTTC. Translation gives CASRTGAGNNEQFF.

The chain carries TRBV20-1 and TRBJ2-5; D assignment may be TRBD1 or TRBD2 (6 bases each). The CDR3 contains 12 residues. The germline CDR1 and CDR2 sequences are DFQATT and SNEGSKA (reference sequence). Trimming stripped 7 bases from V and 3 bases from J, with 12 bases between. For the CDR3, the DNA is TGCAGTGGATGGGGGGCCAAAGAGACCCAGTACTTC. This translates into CSGWGAKETQYF.

This clonotype was seen a few times. The V gene is TRBV20-1, the J gene TRBJ2-1; possibly TRBD2 for D (6 bases). The CDR3 sequence is 14 residues long. With 3 bases removed from V and 1 base from J, the gap between germline ends came to 10 bases. CDR1 is DFQATT, CDR2 SNEGSKA, per germline (reference sequence). The CDR3: CSASLGGSYNEQFF. The DNA for the CDR3 is TGCAGTGCTAGTTTGGGGGGATCCTACAATGAGCAGTTCTTC.

This clonotype was found a few times. V and J are TRBV28 and TRBJ1-1, with D unresolved. Trimming pared 6 bases from V and 0 bases from J, leaving 11 bases between. This CDR3 is built from 14 residues. CDR1 is MDHEN, CDR2 SYDVKM, per germline. The CDR3, as DNA: TGTGCCAGCAGCAGGCGTTCGGTGAACACTGAAGCTTTCTTT. This gives the protein CASSRRSVNTEAFF.

J is TRBJ1-1 and V is TRBV7-2, with D tentatively TRBD1 (6 bases). Germline CDR1 and CDR2: SGHTA and FQGNSA. CDR3 length: 15 residues. The germline V and J ends were trimmed by 5 bases and 0 bases, with 13 bases remaining between them. CDR3 residues: CASSAQQGVNTEAFF. The CDR3 DNA follows: TGTGCCAGCAGCGCCCAACAGGGAGTGAACACTGAAGCTTTCTTT.

This clonotype has more than one count but fewer than ten. The rearrangement links TRBV7-3 to TRBJ2-5; TRBD2 matches 12 bases. V lost 5 bases and J lost 5; bases outside the gene matches: 12. There are 17 residues in the CDR3. Germline loops: CDR1 SGHTA, CDR2 FQGTGA. The CDR3 DNA follows: TGTGCCAGCAGCCAAATCCCCCTAGCGGGAGGGCACGAGACCCAGTACTTC. Amino acids: CASSQIPLAGGHETQYF.

This clonotype has at least ten counts. This chain joins TRBV19 and TRBJ1-5; D is ambiguous. The V gene lost 3 bases and the J gene lost 7 bases, with 22 bases spanning the gap. This CDR3 spans 17 amino acids. CDR1 and CDR2 from the germline V gene are LNHDA and SQIVND (reference sequence). CDR3 in DNA: TGTGCCAGTAGTATCGGAAAAGGTAGAAGTCTCGGGCAGCCCCAGCATTTT. Its translation is CASSIGKGRSLGQPQHF.

The sample holds a few counts of this clonotype. This chain links TRBV13 with TRBJ2-3; D may match TRBD1 or TRBD2 (7 bases each). The germline V and J ends were trimmed by 6 bases and 6 bases, with 25 bases remaining between them. Per the germline V gene, CDR1 is PRHDT and CDR2 is FYEKMQ (reference sequence). This CDR3 region has 17 residues. The CDR3 bases are TGTGCCAGCAGTCGGGGGGACATTTCAGGGGGTAAGGATACGCAGTATTTT. Amino acid sequence: CASSRGDISGGKDTQYF.

This clonotype was seen a few times. The chain uses TRBV12-3 or TRBV12-4 and TRBJ2-3; D is undetermined. Trimming left V 2 bases short and J 6 bases short, with 18 bases between. This CDR3 contains 16 residues. Here the CDR3 reads CASSLYDRPMADTQYF. CDR3 bases: TGTGCCAGCAGTTTATATGACCGACCGATGGCGGATACGCAGTATTTT.

This clonotype was counted many times. This chain uses TRBV5-1 with TRBJ2-3, with TRBD1 identical over 7 bases. CDR1 SGHRS and CDR2 YFSETQ come from the germline V gene. The V and J ends lost 3 bases and 5 bases, in that order; junction bases with no gene match: 6. This CDR3 comprises 14 residues. CDR3 sequence: CASSYGTAKDTQYF. Here the CDR3 DNA reads TGCGCCAGCAGCTACGGGACAGCAAAAGATACGCAGTATTTT.

This clonotype showed up many times. This chain uses TRBV4-2 with TRBJ2-2, with 11 bases identical to TRBD2. The CDR3 spans 17 residues. CDR1 is LGHNA, CDR2 YNFKEQ, per germline. J lost 5 bases, V lost 1 base, and 6 bases had no gene match. The CDR3 loop reads CASSQVGTSGSTGELFF. The CDR3 DNA sequence: TGTGCCAGCAGCCAAGTTGGGACTAGCGGAAGTACCGGGGAGCTGTTTTTT.

CDR3 nucleotide sequence: TGTGCCAGCAGCCTTCACAGGGACCGGCAGTTCTTC. Encoded protein: CASSLHRDRQFF. J is TRBJ2-1 and V is TRBV3-1, with D possibly TRBD1 on 6 matching bases. V lost 4 bases to trimming and J lost 12 bases, with 13 bases between them. The CDR3 is 12 amino acids. Germline V gives CDR1 LGHDT, CDR2 YNNKEL (reference sequence).

This sequence joins TRBV5-6 and TRBJ2-1; either TRBD1 or TRBD2 may supply D (5 bases each). Deletions cut 3 bases from V and 7 bases from J, with 14 bases between. The CDR3 totals 14 residues. In germline, CDR1 is SGHDT, CDR2 YYEEEE. This CDR3 is CASSSGTYLNEQFF. The DNA of the CDR3 is TGTGCCAGCAGCTCGGGGACGTATTTGAATGAGCAGTTCTTC.